Reported below is one TCR beta chain. The antigen remains undetermined. As for treatment: oral pan-JAK inhibitor, 5-10 mg twice daily. Punch biopsies of lesional scalp, plus peripheral blood, were taken from alopecia areata patients. Once RNA had been extracted, it was reverse transcribed into cDNA to act as the sequencing template. Profiling relied on immunoSEQ multiplex PCR, and the TCRdb table lists in-frame clones only, not all of them. The sample lists some 150,000 clones; approximately 52% were seen once. These data come from a study of CD8+ T cells in alopecia areata. Across the whole study: Tofacitinib therapy took 6 to 18 months; 6 months off drug came after.

Points from the study as a whole: There were also resident alphabeta T cells of normal skin sequenced in scalp samples. Affected lesional scalp, above all in alopecia totalis/universalis, was more clonal than normal scalp.

Per germline, CDR1 MGHDK and CDR2 SYGVNS. Unmatched junction bases numbered 5, after V lost 2 bases and J lost 10 bases. The CDR3 is 15 amino acids. This TCR was recovered from a human donor with alopecia areata. The sequencing used CD4+ T cells sorted from blood, collected at approximately week 56, from a patient treated with tofacitinib. The V gene is TRBV25-1, the J gene TRBJ1-4; 12 nucleotides align to TRBD1. CDR3 region: CASSESGTGGGKLFF. DNA of the CDR3: TGTGCCAGCAGTGAAAGCGGGACAGGGGGCGGAAAACTGTTTTTT.